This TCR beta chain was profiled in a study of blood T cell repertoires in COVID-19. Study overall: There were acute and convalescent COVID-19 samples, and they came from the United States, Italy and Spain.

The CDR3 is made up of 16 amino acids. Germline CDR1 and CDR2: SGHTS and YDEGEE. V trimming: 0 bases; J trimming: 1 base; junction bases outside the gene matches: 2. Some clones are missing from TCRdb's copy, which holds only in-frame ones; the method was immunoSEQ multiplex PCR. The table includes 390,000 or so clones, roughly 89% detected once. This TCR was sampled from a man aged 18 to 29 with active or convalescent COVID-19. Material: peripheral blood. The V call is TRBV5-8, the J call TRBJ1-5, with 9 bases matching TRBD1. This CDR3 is CASSLDRGLSNQPQHF. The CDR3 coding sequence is TGTGCCAGCAGCTTGGACAGGGGGCTGAGCAATCAGCCCCAGCATTTT.